Each of the 24 T cell receptor beta chains below was sequenced from the same sample in a study of cytomegalovirus exposure and HLA in healthy donors. The PCR was carried out with 60 Vbeta primers and 13 Jbeta primers. Some clones are missing from TCRdb's copy, which holds only in-frame ones; the method was immunoSEQ multiplex PCR. The sample shows roughly 130,000 clones, 70% to 85% of them seen only once. Sequencing was carried out using PBMCs. These receptors originate from a woman aged 18-29 years in good health and CMV-seropositive.

V is TRBV28 and J is TRBJ1-5; TRBD1 agrees at 8 bases. Unmatched junction bases numbered 8, after V lost 7 bases and J lost 3 bases. Germline V gives CDR1 MDHEN, CDR2 SYDVKM. CDR3 size: 15 residues. Here the CDR3 reads CASTPRDRLNQPQHF. As DNA, the CDR3 is TGTGCCAGCACCCCCCGGGACAGGCTCAATCAGCCCCAGCATTTT.

The genes are TRBV5-3 and TRBJ1-4; unclear D gene. TRBV5-3 is sorted into the ORF group, with uncertain function. The CDR3 is 11 amino acids. The V end was cut by 0 bases, the J end by 10 bases, with 4 bases between. This CDR3 reads CARSLARKLFF. The CDR3 nucleotides are TGTGCCAGAAGCTTGGCCAGAAAACTGTTTTTT.

This chain joins TRBV7-9 and TRBJ1-1; D is uncertain. The CDR3 extends over 12 amino acids. The V gene lost 3 bases and the J gene lost 6 bases, with 8 bases spanning the gap. From germline, CDR1 is SEHNR and CDR2 FQNEAQ (reference sequence). The chain's CDR3 is CASSFQTSEAFF. The CDR3 DNA is TGTGCCAGCAGCTTTCAGACATCTGAAGCTTTCTTT.

This clone appeared once. This chain links TRBV15 with TRBJ2-7; D unresolved. Trimming stripped 1 base from V and 1 base from J, with 5 bases between. CDR3 length: 13 residues. Germline V lookup: CDR1 LNHNV, CDR2 YYDKDF (reference sequence). The CDR3: CATSRGGSYEQYF. The CDR3 bases are TGTGCCACCAGCAGAGGCGGATCCTACGAGCAGTACTTC.

The chain recombines TRBV5-1 with TRBJ2-5; D is undetermined. Germline values: CDR1 SGHRS, CDR2 YFSETQ. The CDR3 has 13 amino acids. Trimming took 3 bases from V and 5 from J, leaving 11 bases between them. For the CDR3, the DNA is TGCGCCAGCAGCTCCCTTGGGCAGGAGACCCAGTACTTC. Translating gives CASSSLGQETQYF.

This chain joins TRBV5-1 and TRBJ2-2; 9 bases are shared with TRBD1. CDR3 size: 15 residues. After removal of 0 bases from V and 4 bases from J, the junction contained 1 base not matched to a gene. Per the germline V gene, CDR1 is SGHRS and CDR2 is YFSETQ. The CDR3 spells CASSLGDRVTGELFF. The CDR3 nucleotides read TGCGCCAGCAGCTTGGGGGACAGGGTCACCGGGGAGCTGTTTTTT.

The chain links TRBV27 to TRBJ2-3, with 7 bases matching TRBD2. The CDR3 has 16 amino acids. Per germline, CDR1 MNHEY and CDR2 SMNVEV (reference sequence). V gave up 2 bases and J gave up 5 bases; unmatched junction bases: 10. In DNA, the CDR3 is TGTGCCAGCAGTTTAATGCGGCGGGGGAGGAGAGATACGCAGTATTTT. It specifies CASSLMRRGRRDTQYF.

The V and J genes are TRBV2 and TRBJ1-5; perhaps TRBD1 as D (5 bases). This CDR3 contains 18 residues. Germline V gives CDR1 SNHLY, CDR2 FYNNEI. The germline V and J ends were trimmed by 1 base and 1 base, with 17 bases remaining between them. DNA for the CDR3: TGTGCCAGCAGTGAAGTTCGTGGATCAGGGATGAGCAATCAGCCCCAGCATTTT. Protein sequence: CASSEVRGSGMSNQPQHF.

The V and J genes are TRBV6-5 and TRBJ2-3; D not certain. Trimming shortened V by 2 bases and J by 0 bases, and 6 bases separated the two germline ends. The CDR3 is 14 residues long. Per germline, CDR1 MNHEY and CDR2 SVGAGI. The CDR3 here is CASSYQTSTDTQYF. CDR3 nucleotides: TGTGCCAGCAGTTACCAGACTAGCACAGATACGCAGTATTTT.

DNA of the CDR3: TGCGCCAGCAGCGCGGGACAGACGATATCCTACGAGCAGTACTTC. It specifies CASSAGQTISYEQYF. J is TRBJ2-7 and V is TRBV5-1; a weak D match, TRBD1 (7 bases). The CDR3 extends over 15 amino acids. Trimming took 4 bases from V and 1 from J, leaving 15 bases between them. The germline V gene has CDR1 SGHRS and CDR2 YFSETQ.

V gene TRBV6-4 combines with J gene TRBJ2-3; 10 bases line up with TRBD2. This CDR3 region has 15 residues. Germline V gene sequence: CDR1 MRHNA, CDR2 SNTAGT. V lost 4 bases and J lost 5; bases outside the gene matches: 6. CDR3 in amino acids: CASSVASGGVDTQYF. Written as DNA, the CDR3 is TGTGCCAGCAGTGTGGCTAGCGGGGGAGTAGATACGCAGTATTTT.

The chain employs TRBV7-3 and TRBJ2-3, with 12 bases aligning to TRBD2. Germline V gives CDR1 SGHTA, CDR2 FQGTGA. The CDR3 has 18 residues. Losses at the gene ends were 1 base for V and 0 bases for J; bases not matched to a gene: 5. The CDR3 loop is CASSLRTSGAHSTDTQYF. In DNA form, the CDR3 reads TGTGCCAGCAGCTTAAGGACTAGCGGGGCACATAGCACAGATACGCAGTATTTT.

The chain couples TRBV5-4 to TRBJ2-5; 15 positions agree with TRBD2. The CDR3 sequence is 17 residues long. CDR1 and CDR2 from the germline V gene are SGHNT and YYREEE (reference sequence). The junction had 6 bases not matched to a gene; V was cut back by 4 bases and J by 2 bases. CDR3 coding DNA: TGTGCCAGCAGCGCGGGACTAGCGGGGGGCGGTCAAGAGACCCAGTACTTC. Residues: CASSAGLAGGGQETQYF.

The CDR3 sequence is CASSGEGREKLFF. Here the CDR3 DNA reads TGTGCCAGTAGCGGAGAGGGAAGGGAAAAACTGTTTTTT. This chain links TRBV19 with TRBJ1-4; D is undetermined. With 6 bases removed from V and 8 bases from J, the gap between germline ends came to 13 bases. The CDR3 covers 13 residues. CDR1 is LNHDA, CDR2 SQIVND, per germline (reference sequence).

The rearrangement links TRBV6-1 to TRBJ2-1, with TRBD2 matching over 7 bases. Trimming removed 0 bases from V and 0 bases from J; junction bases left unmatched: 5. CDR1 and CDR2 from the germline V gene are MNHNS and SASEGT. The CDR3 has 17 amino acids. DNA of the CDR3: TGTGCCAGCAGTGAAGCCGGGGGGTCCTCCTCCTACAATGAGCAGTTCTTC. Encoded protein: CASSEAGGSSSYNEQFF.

V gene TRBV6-1 combines with J gene TRBJ1-2; the D is unclear. Germline V gene lookup returns CDR1 MNHNS and CDR2 SASEGT. This CDR3 is built from 14 residues. Between the trimmed V and J ends, which lost 1 base and 4 bases, there was a span of 10 bases. In DNA form, the CDR3 reads TGTGCCAGCAGTGAAGGCGGGCAAGGCTATGGCTACACCTTC. Protein: CASSEGGQGYGYTF.

The chain employs TRBV7-3 and TRBJ2-2, with D possibly being TRBD2 (5 bases). The CDR3 runs 15 residues. Germline CDR1 SGHTA, CDR2 FQGTGA. V gave up 5 bases and J gave up 4 bases, with 14 bases separating them. CDR3 bases: TGTGCCAGCAGCCCCACCGGCGCGGGCACCGGGGAGCTGTTTTTT. This translates into CASSPTGAGTGELFF.

This clone was recorded only once. V gene TRBV5-1 combines with J gene TRBJ2-1; D is undetermined. The length of the CDR3 is 12 residues. Germline CDR1 is SGHRS and CDR2 is YFSETQ. Trimming removed 5 bases at V and 4 bases at J, with 7 bases between. CDR3 DNA: TGCGCCAGCAGGGGCAGTTACAATGAGCAGTTCTTC. Translating it yields CASRGSYNEQFF. Looking up the rest from reference TRBV5-1 and TRBJ2-1 gives the full variable domain: KAGVTQTPRYLIKTRGQQVTLSCSPISGHRSVSWYQQTPGQGLQFLFEYFSETQRNKGNFPGRFSGRQFSNSRSEMNVSTLELGDSALYLCASRGSYNEQFFGPGTRLTVL.

This CDR3 is CASSDFQGKHEQYF. The CDR3, as DNA: TGTGCCAGCAGTGATTTCCAGGGGAAACACGAGCAGTACTTC. The J gene is TRBJ2-7, the V gene TRBV25-1; tentative D call: TRBD1 (6 bases). V was trimmed by 3 bases and J by 5 bases, leaving 14 bases between them. The germline V gene encodes CDR1 MGHDK and CDR2 SYGVNS. The CDR3 loop spans 14 amino acids.

This clone came up a few times. The chain combines TRBV6-5 with TRBJ2-7; 9 nucleotides match TRBD2. The V and J ends lost 5 bases and 2 bases, in that order; junction bases with no gene match: 4. The CDR3 totals 14 residues. Germline lookup yields CDR1 MNHEY and CDR2 SVGAGI. The CDR3 sequence: CASSLLAGPYEQYF. The CDR3 coding sequence is TGTGCCAGCAGTCTCCTAGCGGGGCCCTACGAGCAGTACTTC.

For this clone: The same CDR3 arises from other DNA sequences in this sample as well. The V and J genes are TRBV9 and TRBJ1-6; 9 nucleotides align to TRBD1. Germline V gene sequence: CDR1 SGDLS, CDR2 YYNGEE. This CDR3 has 13 residues. The ends lost 7 bases at V and 6 bases at J; junction bases unmatched: 2. The CDR3 spells CASGDRANSPLHF. The DNA for the CDR3 is TGTGCCAGCGGGGACAGGGCTAATTCACCCCTCCACTTT.

CDR3 loop: CASGQVYNSPLHF. The CDR3 nucleotides are TGTGCCAGCGGACAGGTCTATAATTCACCCCTCCACTTT. This chain joins TRBV27 and TRBJ1-6; 7 bases align to TRBD1. This CDR3 has 13 residues. With 8 bases clipped from V and 3 bases from J, the junction kept 1 base outside the gene matches. Germline lookup yields CDR1 MNHEY and CDR2 SMNVEV (reference sequence).

The chain links TRBV6-5 to TRBJ2-7; a weak D match, TRBD2 (5 bases). This CDR3 contains 13 residues. V was trimmed by 6 bases and J by 5 bases, leaving 14 bases between them. In germline, CDR1 is MNHEY, CDR2 SVGAGI. CDR3 nucleotide sequence: TGTGCCAGCAGCGTCGTCCGGGGTCACGAGCAGTACTTC. It codes for CASSVVRGHEQYF.

The chain couples TRBV2 to TRBJ1-5, with 7 bases that match TRBD1. From germline, CDR1 is SNHLY and CDR2 FYNNEI. The trim removed 1 base at V and 1 base at J, leaving 4 bases unmatched. CDR3 length: 16 amino acids. Written as DNA, the CDR3 is TGTGCCAGCAGTGAAGAGGGCAGGGGGAGCAATCAGCCCCAGCATTTT. This sequence encodes CASSEEGRGSNQPQHF.